The 18 T cell receptor beta chains reported below all come from one sample, sequenced in a study of read filtering for tumor transcriptome and immune sequencing. This library used around 0.4 ug RNA and molecular barcoded adaptors spanning alpha/delta and beta/gamma chains. MiXCR, applied by TCRdb to the reads, yields one record per CDR3 protein. This sample has some 120,000 distinct CDR3 sequences, with roughly 13% found just once. Specimen: a population of CD138-negative cells sorted from bone marrow. Source of these receptors: a donor aged 40 or older with multiple myeloma.

This clonotype appeared many times. DNA of the CDR3: TGTGCCAGCATAAAGGGAACGGGATCGGGCAATGAGCAGTTCTTC. This gives the protein CASIKGTGSGNEQFF. The rearrangement links TRBV7-9 to TRBJ2-1, with D possibly TRBD2 on 5 matching bases. The CDR3 is 15 residues long. Germline V gene lookup returns CDR1 SEHNR and CDR2 FQNEAQ (reference sequence). V shed 7 bases and J shed 6 bases, with 19 bases lying between them.

In this sample, this clonotype turned up many times. The V gene is TRBV2, the J gene TRBJ2-5; a possible D gene is TRBD2 (5 bases). This CDR3 is 14 amino acids long. Germline CDR1 SNHLY, CDR2 FYNNEI. The V gene lost 1 base and the J gene lost 5 bases, with 11 bases spanning the gap. The CDR3 DNA follows: TGTGCCAGCAGTGAAGGGATAGCGATCGAGACCCAGTACTTC. Amino acids: CASSEGIAIETQYF. Filled out from reference TRBV2 and TRBJ2-5, the complete variable domain reads EPEVTQTPSHQVTQMGQEVILRCVPISNHLYFYWYRQILGQKVEFLVSFYNNEISEKSEIFDDQFSVERPDGSNFTLKIRSTKLEDSAMYFCASSEGIAIETQYFGPGTRLLVL.

As regards this clonotype: This may arise from a read error, as a much more abundant clone is one base away. The rearrangement joins TRBV7-2 to TRBJ2-5; D might be TRBD2 (6 bases). CDR3 length: 13 amino acids. The V gene's germline CDR1 is SGHTA and CDR2 FQGNSA. In nucleotides, the CDR3 is TGTGCCGGCAGCCGGGACTTTCAAGAGACCCAGTACTTC. It specifies CAGSRDFQETQYF.

The sample holds many counts of this clonotype. V usage is TRBV29-1 and J usage is TRBJ1-5, with TRBD1 as a possible D gene (6 bases). The CDR3 is 13 amino acids. Germline V gives CDR1 SQVTM, CDR2 ANQGSEA. V dropped 5 bases and J dropped 5 bases, with 13 bases sitting between them. CDR3 coding DNA: TGCAGCGTTTTAACAGGGCAGGATCAGCCCCAGCATTTT. It codes for CSVLTGQDQPQHF.

As to this clonotype: Since the CDR3 does not end with the conserved phenylalanine or tryptophan, this likely comes from a read error. No DNA is shown, since the ends of the CDR3 on it are uncertain; the CDR3 is the one TCRdb lists. This chain joins TRBV11-2 and TRBJ2-1. The CDR3 spans 15 amino acids, including both terminal residues. Germline V gene data show CDR1 as SGHAT and CDR2 as FQNNGV. CDR3 amino acids: CASSLVSSSYNEHFV.

This clonotype came up many times. The chain couples TRBV28 to TRBJ1-1, with 9 nucleotides matching TRBD1. CDR3 length: 15 residues. V gave up 5 bases and J gave up 6 bases; unmatched junction bases: 10. Germline lookup yields CDR1 MDHEN and CDR2 SYDVKM. This chain's CDR3 is CASSQLTGGEPEAFF. The CDR3 DNA reads TGTGCCAGCAGTCAACTGACAGGGGGAGAGCCTGAAGCTTTCTTT.

V is TRBV5-4 and J is TRBJ2-3, with 8 bases lining up with TRBD2. Trimming took 0 bases from V and 7 from J; bases not matched to a gene: 7. Germline CDR1 and CDR2: SGHNT and YYREEE (reference sequence). The CDR3 is 15 residues long. CDR3 bases: TGTGCCAGCAGCTTGGGTTCCAGCGGGAGTTATACGCAGTATTTT. This gives the protein CASSLGSSGSYTQYF.

With respect to this clonotype: One base away lies a much larger clone, so this may be a sequencing read error. V gene TRBV7-2 combines with J gene TRBJ2-1; TRBD2 agrees at 9 bases. This CDR3 has 14 residues. Germline values: CDR1 SGHTA, CDR2 FQGNSA. The CDR3 reads CASSLAGTSSERFF. The CDR3 nucleotides are TGTGCCAGCAGCTTAGCGGGGACTAGCTCTGAGCGGTTCTTC.

Concerning this clonotype itself: A read error may be the cause here, since a much bigger clone is one base away. This chain connects TRBV12-3 or TRBV12-4 to TRBJ2-1, with no clear D. V dropped 6 bases and J dropped 6 bases, with 15 bases sitting between them. This CDR3 has 14 amino acids. DNA for the CDR3: TGTGCCAGCAGGCTCTGTCTAGAGGTCAATGAGCAGTTCTTC. Its protein is CASRLCLEVNEQFF.

The rearrangement uses TRBV6-5 and TRBJ1-3; possibly TRBD1 for D (5 bases). Trimming took 0 bases from V and 2 from J, leaving 11 bases between them. The germline CDR1 and CDR2 sequences are MNHEY and SVGAGI. The CDR3 contains 16 residues. CDR3 coding DNA: TGTGCCAGCAGTTACTCTACAAACAGGCCTGGAAACACCATATATTTT. It yields the protein CASSYSTNRPGNTIYF.

This clonotype was detected ten times or more. This sequence joins TRBV24-1 and TRBJ2-2; no clear D. Trimming removed 5 bases from V and 6 bases from J, with 15 bases in between. Germline values: CDR1 KGHDR, CDR2 SFDVKD. The CDR3 covers 15 residues. CDR3 DNA: TGTGCCACCAGTGGGACCAACAGCGAGTCCGGGGAGCTGTTTTTT. Protein: CATSGTNSESGELFF.

This clonotype showed up many times. This sequence joins TRBV5-4 and TRBJ1-1; a weak D match, TRBD1 (6 bases). This CDR3 contains 15 residues. Germline V gives CDR1 SGHNT, CDR2 YYREEE (reference sequence). The V gene lost 4 bases and the J gene lost 3 bases, with 16 bases spanning the gap. The CDR3 is CASSGKGGGYTEAFF. The CDR3 coding sequence is TGTGCCAGCAGCGGAAAGGGGGGAGGGTACACTGAAGCTTTCTTT.

Points on this clonotype: A read error may produce the germline difference seen at one junction end. This chain links TRBV9 with TRBJ2-5, with 8 bases identical to TRBD1. Germline CDR1 reads SGDLS; CDR2 reads YYNGEE. This CDR3 has 18 residues. CDR3 protein: CASSVLSGGGFTQEAQYF. The CDR3 DNA follows: TGTGCCAGCAGCGTACTATCAGGGGGCGGCTTTACCCAAGAGGCCCAGTACTTC.

This clonotype was picked up many times. V gene TRBV10-3 combines with J gene TRBJ2-2, with D uncertain. V lost 7 bases and J 7 bases, leaving 7 bases between the germline ends. CDR1 ENHRY and CDR2 SYGVKD come from the germline V gene. This CDR3 comprises 11 residues. This CDR3 reads CAITDRGELFF. Here the CDR3 DNA reads TGTGCCATCACCGATCGCGGGGAGCTGTTTTTT.

There are a few counts of this clonotype. A much bigger clone sits one base away, suggesting this may be a read error. The chain employs TRBV20-1 and TRBJ2-5, with D tentatively TRBD1 (6 bases). Germline V gene sequence: CDR1 DFQATT, CDR2 SNEGSKA (reference sequence). The CDR3 has 13 residues. As DNA, the CDR3 is TGCACCGGCCTTGGGGTCGAGGGGGAGACCCAGCACTTC. Translating gives CTGLGVEGETQHF.

This clonotype appeared a few times. J is TRBJ1-2 and V is TRBV30; tentative D call: TRBD1 (5 bases). From germline, CDR1 is GTSNPN and CDR2 SVGIG (reference sequence). The CDR3 sequence is 14 residues long. Trimming took 4 bases from V and 0 from J, leaving 12 bases between them. The chain's CDR3 is CAWTGTLANYGYTF. For the CDR3, the DNA is TGTGCCTGGACTGGGACTTTAGCTAACTATGGCTACACCTTC.

This clonotype was observed a handful of times. The gene calls are TRBV6-5 and TRBJ2-7; a weak D match, TRBD1 (6 bases). Trimming cost V 6 bases and J 4 bases, with 10 bases left between them. CDR3 length equals 12 residues. CDR1 is MNHEY, CDR2 SVGAGI, per germline. The chain's CDR3 is CASRDRAYEQYF. In DNA, the CDR3 is TGTGCCAGCAGGGACAGAGCTTACGAGCAGTACTTC.

This clonotype came up many times. The J gene is TRBJ1-1, the V gene TRBV7-3, with D tentatively TRBD1 (6 bases). With 3 bases removed from V and 4 bases from J, the gap between germline ends came to 12 bases. The CDR3 runs to 14 residues. CDR1 is SGHTA, CDR2 FQGTGA, per germline. As DNA, the CDR3 is TGTGCCAGCAGCTTCCTAGGGGGTGCCACTGAAGCTTTCTTT. This sequence encodes CASSFLGGATEAFF.